Listed below are T cell receptor beta chains from one sample, sequenced in a study of blood T cells in healthy people across ages. TCRdb passed the 5' RACE reads through MiXCR, listing each CDR3 protein once. The data contain 270,000 or so distinct CDR3 sequences, roughly 26% of them singletons. Sequenced sample: blood. These receptors all come from a woman aged 70-85 years in good health. CDR3s include the opening cysteine and the closing phenylalanine or tryptophan. Each record gives: V gene, D gene, clone size, J gene, CDR3 DNA, CDR3 protein. D genes are given only for firm matches. Size tells how often a clone was seen (once, few, many) or the class of an expanded clone, and some rows leave it out.

TRBV18	-	few	TRBJ2-1	TGTGCCAGCTCACCCCAGATCAGTGAGCAGTTCTTC	CASSPQISEQFF
TRBV29-1	-	few	TRBJ1-2	TGCAGCGTCCAGGGACATAGGGGAGGCTACACCTTC	CSVQGHRGGYTF
TRBV10-3	TRBD1	few	TRBJ2-3	TGTGCCATCAGTGACTCAACAGGGGCAGATACGCAGTATTTT	CAISDSTGADTQYF
TRBV18	-	-	TRBJ2-7	TGTGCCAGCTTAGGTGACGGTTCAGGATACGAGCAGTACTTC	CASLGDGSGYEQYF
TRBV2	-	once	TRBJ2-5	TGTGCCAGCAGTGGGCCGAGCCAAGAGACCCAGTACTTC	CASSGPSQETQYF
TRBV20-1	TRBD2	many	TRBJ2-7	TGCAGTGCCAGTACGAATAGCGGGAGGGCCAACGAGCAGTACTTC	CSASTNSGRANEQYF
TRBV9	-	-	TRBJ2-2	TGTGCCAGCAGCGTAATCCCCTTTGGAGCGAAAACCGGGGAGCTGTTTTTT	CASSVIPFGAKTGELFF
TRBV10-3	TRBD1	few	TRBJ2-1	TGTGCCATCAGTGAGTTAACAGGGGTTGAGCAGTTCTTC	CAISELTGVEQFF
TRBV28	-	many	TRBJ2-5	TGTGCCAGCAGTTTACCGGGTGAAGAGACCCAGTACTTC	CASSLPGEETQYF
TRBV12-3/TRBV12-4	-	-	TRBJ1-1	TGTGCCAGCAGCAGGGGCCCGGAAGCTTTCTTT	CASSRGPEAFF
TRBV28	TRBD2	-	TRBJ2-1	TGTGCCAGCAGTTTGTATAATAGGGCTAGCGGGAGGAGGGGTGAGCAGTTCTTC	CASSLYNRASGRRGEQFF
TRBV5-1	TRBD1	-	TRBJ2-1	TGCGCCAGCAGCTGGACAGGGAATGGAGAGACCCAGTTCTTC	CASSWTGNGETQFF
TRBV7-9	TRBD1	few	TRBJ2-1	TGTGCCAGCAGCTTTACCAGGGGGATTTACAATGAGCAGTTCTTC	CASSFTRGIYNEQFF
TRBV6-6	-	once	TRBJ2-3	TGTGCCAGCAGTTACGGCGGGACTCCGACTTCCACAGATACGCAGTATTTT	CASSYGGTPTSTDTQYF
TRBV12-3/TRBV12-4	-	-	TRBJ2-2	TGTGCCAGCACGGTCCGAGCGGGTATAAATCCGAACACCAGGGAGCTGTTTTTT	CASTVRAGINPNTRELFF
TRBV18	-	few	TRBJ1-3	TGTGCCAGCTCACCGGCGCGGGATCACTCTGGAAACACCATATATTTT	CASSPARDHSGNTIYF
TRBV7-3	-	-	TRBJ2-3	TGTGCCAGCAGCTTGGCAGGTCGACACGGAGATACGCAGTATTTT	CASSLAGRHGDTQYF
TRBV28	-	-	TRBJ2-1	TGTGCCAGCGGTTCGAGCTCGGTGGGTGAGCAGTTCTTC	CASGSSSVGEQFF
TRBV7-3	TRBD2	few	TRBJ2-1	TGTGCCAGCAGCTTAAGGGCGCTAGCGGGGGTGGGCACCAATGAGCAGTTCTTC	CASSLRALAGVGTNEQFF
TRBV20-1	-	few	TRBJ2-7	TGCAGTGCTCAGTCGGGGGAGCAGTACTTC	CSAQSGEQYF
TRBV28	TRBD1	-	TRBJ2-3	TGTGCCAGCAGTTCGCCCTACAGGGGAAATATGCAGTATTTT	CASSSPYRGNMQYF
TRBV5-1	-	-	TRBJ2-1	TGCGCCAGCAGCGCCGGGGCAGGGAACAATGAGCAGTTCTTC	CASSAGAGNNEQFF
TRBV7-3	-	-	TRBJ1-2	TGTGCCAGCAGCTTAACAGGGCAGGAAGACTATGGCTACACCTTC	CASSLTGQEDYGYTF
TRBV12-3/TRBV12-4	-	few	TRBJ1-2	TGTGCCAGCAGTCCTACTCTAATCGGCAGGTCGGGGGGCTACACCTTC	CASSPTLIGRSGGYTF
TRBV20-1	-	-	TRBJ1-2	TGCAGTGCTAGAGATCCCGAGGGGGTAGGCTATGGCTACACCTTC	CSARDPEGVGYGYTF
TRBV4-1	-	few	TRBJ1-1	TGCGCCAGCAGCGTCGACGGGGCTGAAGCTTTCTTT	CASSVDGAEAFF
TRBV7-2	-	many	TRBJ2-5	TGTGCCAGCAGCTTAGAACAGGGAGGCGTCCAGTACTTC	CASSLEQGGVQYF
TRBV14	TRBD2	few	TRBJ2-5	TGTGCCAGCAGCCAAACCCGGACTAGCGGGAGACAAGAGACCCAGTACTTC	CASSQTRTSGRQETQYF
TRBV20-1	-	-	TRBJ2-1	TGCAGTGCTAGCGGTGCGGAGGGGGCATACAATGAGCAGTTCTTC	CSASGAEGAYNEQFF
TRBV7-9	TRBD1	-	TRBJ1-2	TGTGCCAGCAGCTTTTCGAGGGGGCGTAACTATGGCTACACCTTC	CASSFSRGRNYGYTF
TRBV28	-	-	TRBJ2-5	TGTGCCAGCAGTTTTTCATGGAATAACCAAGAGACCCAGTACTTC	CASSFSWNNQETQYF
TRBV7-2	TRBD2	-	TRBJ2-7	TGTGCCAGCAGCTTAGGGGCGGGAGGACGTAGTTTC	CASSLGAGGRSF
TRBV20-1	-	few	TRBJ1-1	TGCAGTGCCGAGTCCAGGGTGAACACTGAAGCTTTCTTT	CSAESRVNTEAFF
TRBV5-1	-	-	TRBJ1-2	TGCGCCAGCAGCCCCTCGGGCGGGGTGAGCTATGGCTACACCTTC	CASSPSGGVSYGYTF
TRBV3-1	-	-	TRBJ2-1	TGTGCCAGCAGCCTGTACAGGGCGTCCTACAATGAGCGGTTCTTC	CASSLYRASYNERFF
TRBV29-1	TRBD2	few	TRBJ2-1	TGCAGCGTGGGGGGGATTGGCGGGAGAAGCAGCTCCTACAATGAGCAGTTCTTC	CSVGGIGGRSSSYNEQFF
TRBV20-1	-	-	TRBJ1-4	TGCAGTGCTAGAGATCGCAGGGAGAATGAAAAACTGTTTTTT	CSARDRRENEKLFF
TRBV6-2/TRBV6-3	TRBD2	few	TRBJ2-7	TGTGCCAGCGGACATAGCGGGAGAGGCTACGAGCAGTACTTC	CASGHSGRGYEQYF
TRBV29-1	-	few	TRBJ1-2	TGCAGCGTTGATCGGCCCGATGGAGATAACTACTATGGCTACACCTTC	CSVDRPDGDNYYGYTF
TRBV6-5	-	-	TRBJ1-2	TGTGCCAGCAGTTACGATGCAGGGAACTATGGCTACACCTTC	CASSYDAGNYGYTF
TRBV9	TRBD2	-	TRBJ2-5	TGTGCCAGCAGCGTAGCTGGGGCTAGCGGGGGCCAAGAGACCCAGTACTTC	CASSVAGASGGQETQYF
TRBV5-5	TRBD2	few	TRBJ2-1	TGTGCCAGCAGCTTGGATAGCGGGGTTACCTACAATGAGCAGTTCTTC	CASSLDSGVTYNEQFF
TRBV7-3	-	many	TRBJ2-2	TGTGCCAGCAGCCCCAACGGGGCGTACACCGGGGAGCTGTTTTTT	CASSPNGAYTGELFF
TRBV27	-	-	TRBJ1-1	TGTGCCAGCAGTTTTCGAGGGCAGAACACTGAAGCTTTCTTT	CASSFRGQNTEAFF
TRBV12-3/TRBV12-4	-	few	TRBJ2-2	TGTGCCAGCAGTCCACAGGGTGCCTTAGGCGGGGAGCTGTTTTTT	CASSPQGALGGELFF
TRBV18	-	-	TRBJ2-1	TGTGCCAGCTCACCACCGGTGGGAGAGAAATACAATGAGCAGTTCTTC	CASSPPVGEKYNEQFF
TRBV28	-	few	TRBJ2-3	TGTGCCAGCAGTTTAAGGACCGGAACGCAGTATTTT	CASSLRTGTQYF
TRBV11-2	TRBD2	few	TRBJ2-5	TGTGCCAGCAGCTCCCGACTAGCGGGGCAAGAGACCCAGTACTTC	CASSSRLAGQETQYF